This TCR beta chain was retrieved from a study of shared clonotypes between healthy human individuals (dated by TCRdb to 2019 to 2021). Regarding the complete study: The cohort comprised two women and a few men aged 18 to 49 years. Each donor's leukapheresis produced roughly between about 0.9 and 9.5 billion PBMCs. Per donor, three plates each were used for CD4 naive and CD4 memory, two for CD8 naive, and one for CD8 memory. To increase sequencing depth and limit assay-specific biases, different laboratories used diverse techniques to prepare libraries and sequence TCR repertoires. Blood TCR repertoires of five healthy adults were deeply sequenced to estimate repertoire size and the extent of clonotype sharing between individuals. The research as a whole found: Because the study included a small number of donors, the genetic and exposure-history diversity represented was limited. When a few donors were compared, the shared fraction of clonotypes was about 5% for naive CD4, around 3.5% for naive CD8, more than 2% for memory CD4, and roughly 0.43% for memory CD8. Pairwise subsampling indicated that sequencing depth was expected to affect the degree of clonotype sharing among donors. Naive subsets generally had larger estimated clonotype richness than memory subsets did. Clonotypes shared by all four sorted-subset donors showed higher generation probabilities than non-shared clonotypes. Even with the large sequencing depth, rarefaction of the sorted-subset datasets indicated that sequencing was incomplete. Sampling was restricted to blood, and TCR repertoires in tissue are likely to differ from TCR repertoires in blood.

On this clone itself: Its antigen remains undetermined. Within one base of it there is no much larger clone, and no base qualities were kept.

Using the deep immunoSEQ assay, TCR CDR3 regions were amplified from genomic DNA by multiplex PCR. Extracted genomic DNA from each cell subset was spread evenly across all wells of several immunoSEQ 96-well plates, with each plate serving as a replicate. For sorted subsets, each replicate PCR was loaded with roughly 190 ng genomic DNA, equivalent to 25,000 to 35,000 T cell genomes. Purified libraries were quantified with a Qubit 3.0 fluorometer, sized on a Bioanalyzer 2100, and re-quantified with the KAPA Library Quantification kit. Every immunoSEQ 96-well plate was sequenced on a separate single-read 150-cycle Illumina NextSeq 550 flow cell. Per the original workflow: Because the immunoSEQ output included only junctional sequences and no quality scores, the filtering could not be the same as the filtering used for full-length reads. To assign V/J genes and CDR3, sequences were annotated against IMGT germline references using PyIR, a Python wrapper for IgBLAST v1.9. Reads were filtered out if the reads had weak V/J assignments (E-value above 1e-6), no CDR3, stop codons, out-of-frame junctions, or ambiguous translated residues. V3J clonotypes were defined by identical inferred V gene, J gene, and CDR3 amino acid sequence. The percentage overlap between two repertoires was calculated by dividing the number of shared unique clonotypes by the size of the smaller repertoire. Repertoire richness was assessed with RTK rarefaction, the Chao1 estimator, and Recon v2.1 estimates of unobserved clonotypes. For all TCRbeta clonotypes obtained by the gDNA method from a few donors, generation probabilities were computed with OLGA. Entries here come from immuneACCESS through TCRdb and include only in-frame sequences with V and J called. Some clones fail to appear in such tables; in the studies checked, an unresolved V gene covers under half of the shortfall, and the cause of the remainder is unknown. The DNA gave D and trimming, while V, J and clone size come from that table. The sample has roughly 2.1 million clones on record, 85% to 95% of them singletons. The ten biggest clones cover more than 1.5% of the sample.

Trimmed from V: 7 bases; trimmed from J: 4 bases; junction bases lacking a gene match: 5. From the germline V gene, CDR1 is MDHEN and CDR2 is SYDVKM. The CDR3 holds 15 amino acids from the cysteine to the phenylalanine. Of all the DNA, just the CDR3 is kept, 45 bases in frame from base 1. CD8 naive samples were obtained by positive selection for CCR7 among CD45RO-negative cells, yielding a CD45RA+CCR7+ population from which TemRA cells were excluded. Donors were healthy HIV-negative adults with no recently reported acute infections or vaccinations. Every donor was a Caucasian adult residing in Nashville, Tennessee, USA. Blood was obtained by leukapheresis, after which PBMCs were separated by Ficoll-Histopaque density gradient centrifugation and cryopreserved in liquid nitrogen vapor phase. Analytical flow cytometry was used to check the purity and quantity of each magnetically sorted T cell population. Genomic DNA was isolated from every sorted fraction and measured by UV absorbance on a Nanodrop 2000c.

Sequenced material: naive CD8+ T cells from PBMCs. The cell subset or site label on this specimen signifies: CD45RA+CCR7+. This chain joins TRBV28 to TRBJ2-1; 12 junctional bases match TRBD2. The source of this sequence is a man between 18 and 29 years old in good health. Some clones in this sample may be carry-over from other donors' samples. Read as DNA, the sequence is TGTGCCAGCACACGGGGACTAGCGGGTTACAATGAGCAGTTCTTC. Translated, it reads CASTRGLAGYNEQFF.